Listed below are T cell receptor beta chains from one sample, sequenced in a study of blood T cell repertoires in COVID-19. TCRdb's table, derived via immunoSEQ multiplex PCR, lists solely in-frame clones and lacks some. The table has around 200,000 clones, about 83% seen once; the top ten hold 2.9%. Specimen: peripheral blood. The receptors here all came from a man in his fifties or sixties with active or convalescent COVID-19. Each CDR3 is given with its conserved first and last residue. The D gene is left open where the match is weak. The size field is filled for only some rows; it gives once, few, many or a size class.

V gene: TRBV19; clone size: -; D gene: TRBD1; J gene: TRBJ1-5; CDR3 protein: CASSRLGTGGAGNQPQHF; CDR3 DNA: TGTGCCAGTAGTAGACTGGGGACAGGGGGCGCAGGCAATCAGCCCCAGCATTTT
V gene: TRBV28; clone size: -; D gene: TRBD2; J gene: TRBJ2-5; CDR3 protein: CASSLLGEGQETQYF; CDR3 DNA: TGTGCCAGCAGTTTATTAGGGGAGGGCCAAGAGACCCAGTACTTC
V gene: TRBV27; clone size: once; D gene: TRBD1; J gene: TRBJ1-2; CDR3 protein: CASSSRTGGDGYTF; CDR3 DNA: TGTGCCAGCAGTTCTCGGACAGGGGGTGATGGCTACACCTTC
V gene: TRBV30; clone size: -; D gene: TRBD1; J gene: TRBJ1-2; CDR3 protein: CAWDTGAYYGYTF; CDR3 DNA: TGTGCCTGGGATACAGGGGCCTACTATGGCTACACCTTC
V gene: TRBV19; clone size: -; D gene: -; J gene: TRBJ2-1; CDR3 protein: CASSMGRLGNEQFF; CDR3 DNA: TGTGCCAGTAGTATGGGTCGACTAGGCAATGAGCAGTTCTTC
V gene: TRBV27; clone size: -; D gene: TRBD2; J gene: TRBJ2-1; CDR3 protein: CASSSGLAGALGNEQFF; CDR3 DNA: TGTGCCAGCAGTTCGGGACTAGCGGGAGCACTGGGCAATGAGCAGTTCTTC
V gene: TRBV10-2; clone size: -; D gene: -; J gene: TRBJ2-7; CDR3 protein: CASSSQEPYEQYF; CDR3 DNA: TGCGCCAGCAGTTCACAGGAACCCTACGAGCAGTACTTC
V gene: TRBV7-2; clone size: once; D gene: TRBD2; J gene: TRBJ2-5; CDR3 protein: CASSLGGRAGRETQYF; CDR3 DNA: TGTGCCAGCAGCTTAGGTGGCCGAGCGGGGCGGGAGACCCAGTACTTC
V gene: TRBV9; clone size: -; D gene: TRBD1; J gene: TRBJ2-1; CDR3 protein: CASSVGQGSYNEQFF; CDR3 DNA: TGTGCCAGCAGCGTAGGACAGGGGTCCTACAATGAGCAGTTCTTC
V gene: TRBV5-6; clone size: -; D gene: -; J gene: TRBJ1-5; CDR3 protein: CASSLLTAYSNQPQHF; CDR3 DNA: TGTGCCAGCAGCTTGTTGACAGCTTATAGCAATCAGCCCCAGCATTTT
V gene: TRBV4-3; clone size: -; D gene: -; J gene: TRBJ2-1; CDR3 protein: CASSQDRTYNEQFF; CDR3 DNA: TGCGCCAGCAGCCAAGACAGGACCTACAATGAGCAGTTCTTC
V gene: TRBV10-3; clone size: -; D gene: TRBD1; J gene: TRBJ1-4; CDR3 protein: CAISDTGGILFF; CDR3 DNA: TGTGCCATCAGTGATACAGGGGGCATACTGTTTTTT
V gene: TRBV4-2; clone size: many; D gene: TRBD1; J gene: TRBJ1-3; CDR3 protein: CASSQDRRTGDVRFSGNTIYF; CDR3 DNA: TGTGCCAGCAGCCAAGATCGGAGGACAGGGGACGTCCGCTTCTCTGGAAACACCATATATTTT
V gene: TRBV6-5; clone size: -; D gene: TRBD2; J gene: TRBJ2-3; CDR3 protein: CASSYGREAVADTQYF; CDR3 DNA: TGTGCCAGCAGTTACGGGCGGGAGGCGGTGGCAGATACGCAGTATTTT
V gene: TRBV24-1; clone size: -; D gene: -; J gene: TRBJ1-4; CDR3 protein: CATSVRGNEKLFF; CDR3 DNA: TGTGCCACCAGTGTTAGAGGAAATGAAAAACTGTTTTTT
V gene: TRBV19; clone size: few; D gene: -; J gene: TRBJ1-1; CDR3 protein: CASSIDRGRQNTEAFF; CDR3 DNA: TGTGCCAGTAGTATAGATCGGGGGAGGCAGAACACTGAAGCTTTCTTT
V gene: TRBV25-1; clone size: -; D gene: TRBD2; J gene: TRBJ2-3; CDR3 protein: CASSERERGGTDTQYF; CDR3 DNA: TGTGCCAGCAGTGAACGGGAGCGGGGGGGCACAGATACGCAGTATTTT
V gene: TRBV7-2; clone size: -; D gene: TRBD2; J gene: TRBJ2-2; CDR3 protein: CASSSRGLAGVSYTGELFF; CDR3 DNA: TGTGCCAGCAGCTCCCGCGGGCTAGCGGGAGTGTCGTACACCGGGGAGCTGTTTTTT
V gene: TRBV2; clone size: once; D gene: TRBD1; J gene: TRBJ2-1; CDR3 protein: CASRGDRSSYNEQFF; CDR3 DNA: TGTGCCAGCAGGGGGGACAGGAGCTCCTACAATGAGCAGTTCTTC
V gene: TRBV5-1; clone size: -; D gene: TRBD2; J gene: TRBJ2-5; CDR3 protein: CASSLASGESGETQYF; CDR3 DNA: TGCGCCAGCAGCTTGGCCAGCGGGGAATCGGGGGAGACCCAGTACTTC
V gene: TRBV5-6; clone size: once; D gene: TRBD1; J gene: TRBJ2-7; CDR3 protein: CASSLDRYEQYF; CDR3 DNA: TGTGCCAGCAGCCTGGACAGGTACGAGCAGTACTTC
V gene: TRBV27; clone size: -; D gene: -; J gene: TRBJ1-5; CDR3 protein: CASSRLDRTNQPQHF; CDR3 DNA: TGTGCCAGCAGCCGGCTAGACAGGACCAATCAGCCCCAGCATTTT
V gene: TRBV7-2; clone size: -; D gene: TRBD1; J gene: TRBJ1-4; CDR3 protein: CASSLSGEDREKLFF; CDR3 DNA: TGTGCCAGCAGCTTAAGTGGGGAGGACAGGGAGAAACTGTTTTTT
V gene: TRBV6-5; clone size: -; D gene: -; J gene: TRBJ1-5; CDR3 protein: CASRGQNNQPQHF; CDR3 DNA: TGTGCCAGCAGAGGACAGAACAATCAGCCCCAGCATTTT
V gene: TRBV10-3; clone size: -; D gene: TRBD1; J gene: TRBJ1-2; CDR3 protein: CAISPGQGDYGYTF; CDR3 DNA: TGTGCCATCAGTCCGGGACAGGGTGACTATGGCTACACCTTC
V gene: TRBV28; clone size: -; D gene: TRBD1; J gene: TRBJ1-2; CDR3 protein: CASSSPSPPGTGAAWDGYTF; CDR3 DNA: TGTGCCAGCAGTTCACCCTCCCCTCCCGGGACAGGGGCGGCGTGGGATGGCTACACCTTC
V gene: TRBV3-1/TRBV3-2; clone size: -; D gene: TRBD2; J gene: TRBJ2-2; CDR3 protein: CASSQDSGTSATLNTGELFF; CDR3 DNA: TGTGCCAGCAGCCAAGATTCCGGGACTAGCGCGACCTTGAACACCGGGGAGCTGTTTTTT
V gene: TRBV20-1; clone size: -; D gene: -; J gene: TRBJ2-7; CDR3 protein: CSASPGYSYEQYF; CDR3 DNA: TGCAGTGCTAGTCCCGGGTACTCCTACGAGCAGTACTTC
V gene: TRBV28; clone size: -; D gene: TRBD2; J gene: TRBJ2-7; CDR3 protein: CASIPSLAGVNEQYF; CDR3 DNA: TGTGCCAGCATCCCTTCTCTAGCGGGAGTTAACGAGCAGTACTTC
V gene: TRBV5-1; clone size: -; D gene: -; J gene: TRBJ1-1; CDR3 protein: CASSFGRMNTEAFF; CDR3 DNA: TGCGCCAGCAGCTTCGGCAGGATGAACACTGAAGCTTTCTTT
V gene: TRBV5-5; clone size: -; D gene: TRBD1; J gene: TRBJ2-7; CDR3 protein: CASSDDREKYEQYF; CDR3 DNA: TGTGCCAGCAGCGATGACAGGGAGAAGTACGAGCAGTACTTC
V gene: TRBV11-2; clone size: -; D gene: TRBD2; J gene: TRBJ2-3; CDR3 protein: CASSSQTSGGNTQYF; CDR3 DNA: TGTGCCAGCAGCTCGCAGACTAGCGGTGGAAATACGCAGTATTTT
V gene: TRBV2; clone size: -; D gene: TRBD1; J gene: TRBJ1-1; CDR3 protein: CASRDTGDTEAFF; CDR3 DNA: TGTGCCAGCAGGGATACAGGGGACACTGAAGCTTTCTTT
V gene: TRBV14; clone size: -; D gene: -; J gene: TRBJ2-1; CDR3 protein: CASSHPTPQGILMNEQFF; CDR3 DNA: TGTGCCAGCAGCCACCCCACGCCCCAGGGGATCCTGATGAATGAGCAGTTCTTC
V gene: TRBV3-1/TRBV3-2; clone size: -; D gene: TRBD1; J gene: TRBJ1-2; CDR3 protein: CASSQGQGDGYTF; CDR3 DNA: TGTGCCAGCAGCCAAGGACAGGGGGATGGCTACACCTTC
V gene: TRBV2; clone size: -; D gene: TRBD1; J gene: TRBJ1-4; CDR3 protein: CASSKTGFNEKLFF; CDR3 DNA: TGTGCCAGCAGCAAGACAGGGTTTAATGAAAAACTGTTTTTT
V gene: TRBV7-9; clone size: -; D gene: TRBD2; J gene: TRBJ2-7; CDR3 protein: CASSATSGSYEQYF; CDR3 DNA: TGTGCCAGCAGCGCGACTAGCGGGAGCTACGAGCAGTACTTC